This T cell receptor beta chain was sequenced for a study of blood T cell repertoires in COVID-19. Study summary: PBMCs, B-cell-depleted T cells, or T cells were the source of the cDNA or gDNA that made up the material.

In the source study's methods: Using reference gene primer amplification, nucleated cell counts were estimated. The repertoire was sequenced with immunoSEQ multiplex PCR; TCRdb's copy has only in-frame clones and lacks some. The V and J calls and clone size are taken from that table; D and trimming were inferred from the DNA. The data contain 290,000 or so clones, around 90% of them singletons. This clone was seen a handful of times. Germline V lookup: CDR1 SQVTM, CDR2 ANQGSEA. The V segment lost 4 bases and the J segment 6 bases; nucleotides outside the gene matches: 9. This CDR3 spans 16 amino acids.

This TCR was recovered from a woman aged 18 to 35 with acute COVID-19. The chain couples TRBV29-1 to TRBJ2-1, with 13 nucleotides matching TRBD2. The sample comprised PBMCs or T cells enriched from blood (not recorded which). CDR3 nucleotide sequence: TGCAGCGTTGCCGGGACTAGCGGGATGGGAGGCAATGAGCAGTTCTTC. Translating it yields CSVAGTSGMGGNEQFF.